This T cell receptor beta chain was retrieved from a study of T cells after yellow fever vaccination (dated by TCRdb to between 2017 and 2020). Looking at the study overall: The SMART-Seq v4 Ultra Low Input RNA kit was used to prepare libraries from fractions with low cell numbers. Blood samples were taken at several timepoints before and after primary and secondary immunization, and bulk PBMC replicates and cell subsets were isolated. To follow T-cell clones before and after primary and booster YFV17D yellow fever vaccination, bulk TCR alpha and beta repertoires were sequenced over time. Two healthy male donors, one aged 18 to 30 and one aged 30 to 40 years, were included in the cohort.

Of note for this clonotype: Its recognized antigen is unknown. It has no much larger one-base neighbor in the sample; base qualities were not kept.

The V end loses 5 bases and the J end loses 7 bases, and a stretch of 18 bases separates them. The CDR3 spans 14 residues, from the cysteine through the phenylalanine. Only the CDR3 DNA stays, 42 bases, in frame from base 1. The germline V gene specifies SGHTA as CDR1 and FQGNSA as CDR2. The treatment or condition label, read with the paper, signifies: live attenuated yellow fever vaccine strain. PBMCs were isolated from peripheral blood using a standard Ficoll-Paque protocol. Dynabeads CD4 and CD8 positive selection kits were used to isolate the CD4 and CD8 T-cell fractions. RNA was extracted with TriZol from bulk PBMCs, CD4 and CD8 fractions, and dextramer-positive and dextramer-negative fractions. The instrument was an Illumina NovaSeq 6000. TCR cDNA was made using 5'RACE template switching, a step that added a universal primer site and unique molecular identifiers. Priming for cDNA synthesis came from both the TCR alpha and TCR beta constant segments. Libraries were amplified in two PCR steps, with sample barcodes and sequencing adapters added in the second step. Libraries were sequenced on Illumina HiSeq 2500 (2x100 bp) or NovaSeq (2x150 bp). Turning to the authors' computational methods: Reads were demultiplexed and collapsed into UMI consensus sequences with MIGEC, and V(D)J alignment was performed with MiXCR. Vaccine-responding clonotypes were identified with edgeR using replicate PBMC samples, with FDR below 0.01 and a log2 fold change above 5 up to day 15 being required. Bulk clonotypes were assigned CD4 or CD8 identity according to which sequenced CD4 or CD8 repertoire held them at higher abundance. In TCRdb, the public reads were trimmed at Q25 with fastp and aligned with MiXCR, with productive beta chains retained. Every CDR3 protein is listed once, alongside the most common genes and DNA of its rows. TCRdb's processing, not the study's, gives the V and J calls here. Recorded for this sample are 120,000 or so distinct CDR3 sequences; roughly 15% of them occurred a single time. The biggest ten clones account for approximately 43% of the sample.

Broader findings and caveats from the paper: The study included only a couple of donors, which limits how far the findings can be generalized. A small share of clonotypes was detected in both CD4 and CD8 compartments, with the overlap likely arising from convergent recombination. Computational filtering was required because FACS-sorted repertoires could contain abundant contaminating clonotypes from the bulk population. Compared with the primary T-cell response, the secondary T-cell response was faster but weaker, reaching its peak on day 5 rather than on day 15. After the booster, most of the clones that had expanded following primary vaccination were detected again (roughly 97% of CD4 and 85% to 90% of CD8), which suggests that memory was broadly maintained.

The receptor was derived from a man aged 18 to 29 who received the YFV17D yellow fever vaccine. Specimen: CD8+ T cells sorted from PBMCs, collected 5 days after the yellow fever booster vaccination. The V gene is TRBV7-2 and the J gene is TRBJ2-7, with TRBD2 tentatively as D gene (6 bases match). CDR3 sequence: CASSPTVRGFEQYF. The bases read TGTGCCAGCAGCCCCACCGTTCGGGGGTTTGAGCAGTACTTC.